This T cell receptor beta chain was identified in a study of T cell repertoires in cytomegalovirus infection. For this clonotype: The antigen is not known.

The study, taken as a whole, reports: Based on cumulative public TCR beta family frequency, carriers of CMV plus the relevant HLA were identified. Dominant in the ex vivo response were TCR beta clonotypes restricted by HLA-C and specific for CMV.

TCRdb ran MiXCR on the reads and lists one entry per CDR3 protein. The sample contains 740,000 or so distinct CDR3 sequences, roughly 35% of which appear only once. CDR3 size: 16 residues. The germline V gene has CDR1 MDHEN and CDR2 SYDVKM. Trimming left V 1 base short and J 0 bases short, with 10 bases between. The clonotype comes from a human donor in good health (CMV status not recorded). Some clones in this sample may be carry-over from other donors' samples. Sequenced sample: PBMCs. This rearrangement joins TRBV28 to TRBJ1-3, with D hard to call. DNA of the CDR3: TGTGCCAGCAGTTTATTCGCCGTGGTCTCTGGAAACACCATATATTTT. Its translation: CASSLFAVVSGNTIYF.